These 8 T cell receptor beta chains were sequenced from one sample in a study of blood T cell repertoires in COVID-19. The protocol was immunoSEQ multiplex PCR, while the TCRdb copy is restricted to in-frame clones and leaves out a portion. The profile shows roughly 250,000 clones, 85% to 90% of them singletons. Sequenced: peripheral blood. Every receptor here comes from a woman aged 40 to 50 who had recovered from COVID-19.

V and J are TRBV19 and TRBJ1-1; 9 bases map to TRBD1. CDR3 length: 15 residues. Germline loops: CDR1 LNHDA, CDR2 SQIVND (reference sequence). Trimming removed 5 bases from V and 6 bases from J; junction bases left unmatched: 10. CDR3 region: CASSPRDRVLPEAFF. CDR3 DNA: TGTGCCAGTAGTCCGCGGGACAGGGTGCTCCCTGAAGCTTTCTTT.

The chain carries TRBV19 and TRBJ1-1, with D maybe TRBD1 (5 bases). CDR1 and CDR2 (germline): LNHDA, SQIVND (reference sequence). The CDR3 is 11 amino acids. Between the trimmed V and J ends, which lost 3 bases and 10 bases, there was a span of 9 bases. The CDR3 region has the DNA TGTGCCAGTAGTATGCCCGGGGGAGCTTTCTTT. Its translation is CASSMPGGAFF.

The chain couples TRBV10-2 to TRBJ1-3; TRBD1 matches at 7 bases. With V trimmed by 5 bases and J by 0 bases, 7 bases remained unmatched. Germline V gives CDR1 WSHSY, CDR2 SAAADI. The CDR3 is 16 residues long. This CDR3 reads CASSRDSSLSGNTIYF. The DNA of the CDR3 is TGCGCCAGCAGTCGGGACAGCAGCCTCTCTGGAAACACCATATATTTT.

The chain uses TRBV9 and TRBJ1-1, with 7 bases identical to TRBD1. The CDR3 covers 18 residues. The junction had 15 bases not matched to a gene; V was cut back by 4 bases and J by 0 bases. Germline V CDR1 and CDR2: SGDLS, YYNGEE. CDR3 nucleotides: TGTGCCAGCAGCTCTCAGAGGGGTCTACAGGGGATGAACACTGAAGCTTTCTTT. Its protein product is CASSSQRGLQGMNTEAFF.

Here the CDR3 DNA reads TGTGCCACCAGCAGAGGGGCGAATGAAAAACTGTTTTTT. Its protein product is CATSRGANEKLFF. The chain employs TRBV15 and TRBJ1-4; D call uncertain. V dropped 1 base and J dropped 5 bases, with 5 bases sitting between them. This CDR3 is 13 amino acids long. Germline V gene data show CDR1 as LNHNV and CDR2 as YYDKDF (reference sequence).

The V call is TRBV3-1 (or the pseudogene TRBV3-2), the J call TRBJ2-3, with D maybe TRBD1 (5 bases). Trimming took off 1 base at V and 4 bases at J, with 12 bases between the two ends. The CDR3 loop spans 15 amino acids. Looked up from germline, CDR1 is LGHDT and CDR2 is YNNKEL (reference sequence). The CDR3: CASSQGGRFSDTQYF. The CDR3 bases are TGTGCCAGCAGCCAAGGGGGCCGATTTTCAGATACGCAGTATTTT.

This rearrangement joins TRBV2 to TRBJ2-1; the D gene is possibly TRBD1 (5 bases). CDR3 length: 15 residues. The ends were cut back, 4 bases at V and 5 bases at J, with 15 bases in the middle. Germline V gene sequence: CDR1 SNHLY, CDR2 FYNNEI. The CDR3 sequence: CASSGGRWGDNEQFF. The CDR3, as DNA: TGTGCCAGCAGTGGTGGGCGGTGGGGCGACAATGAGCAGTTCTTC.

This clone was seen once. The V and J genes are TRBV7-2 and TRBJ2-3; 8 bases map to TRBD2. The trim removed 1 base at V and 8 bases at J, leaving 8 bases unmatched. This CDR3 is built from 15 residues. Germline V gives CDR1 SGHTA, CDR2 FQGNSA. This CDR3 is CASSLGATSVATQYF. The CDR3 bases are TGTGCCAGCAGCTTAGGGGCGACTAGCGTAGCTACGCAGTATTTT.